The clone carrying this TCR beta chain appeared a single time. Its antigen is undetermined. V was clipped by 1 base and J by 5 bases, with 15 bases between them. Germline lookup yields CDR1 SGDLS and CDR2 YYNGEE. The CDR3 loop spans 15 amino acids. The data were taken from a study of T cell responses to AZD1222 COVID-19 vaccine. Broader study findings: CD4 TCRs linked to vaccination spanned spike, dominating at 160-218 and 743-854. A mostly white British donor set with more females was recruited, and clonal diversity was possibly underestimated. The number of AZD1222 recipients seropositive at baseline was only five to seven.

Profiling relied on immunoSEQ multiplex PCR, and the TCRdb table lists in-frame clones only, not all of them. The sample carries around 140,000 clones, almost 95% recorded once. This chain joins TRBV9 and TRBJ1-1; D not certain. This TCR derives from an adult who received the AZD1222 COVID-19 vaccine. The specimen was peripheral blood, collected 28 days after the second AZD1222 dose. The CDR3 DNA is TGTGCCAGCAGCGTATTTGCAGGAGCTCCGACTGAAGCTTTCTTT. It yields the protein CASSVFAGAPTEAFF.